Below are 30 T cell receptor beta chains sequenced from a single sample in a study of cytomegalovirus exposure and HLA in healthy donors. PCR involved 60 Vbeta and 13 Jbeta primers. TCRdb keeps only in-frame clones here, not all; method: immunoSEQ multiplex PCR. Here the sample spans approximately 140,000 clones, about 82% being singletons. Sequences were obtained from PBMCs. The receptor source for this set is a boy aged 5 to 17 in good health and CMV-seronegative.

The chain uses TRBV27 and TRBJ2-1; 7 bases agree with TRBD2. Unmatched junction bases numbered 7, after V lost 4 bases and J lost 4 bases. Germline V lookup: CDR1 MNHEY, CDR2 SMNVEV (reference sequence). The CDR3 sequence is 15 residues long. CDR3 region: CASSSGGSGYNEQFF. The CDR3 nucleotides read TGTGCCAGCAGTTCCGGGGGTAGCGGGTACAATGAGCAGTTCTTC.

The chain employs TRBV9 and TRBJ1-2, with 8 bases lining up with TRBD1. This CDR3 region has 13 residues. Germline V lookup: CDR1 SGDLS, CDR2 YYNGEE. Trimming at V came to 0 bases and at J to 8 bases, leaving 3 bases not matched to a gene. CDR3 nucleotide sequence: TGTGCCAGCAGCGTAGTGACAGGGGTCGGCTACACCTTC. Its protein product is CASSVVTGVGYTF.

This clone was recorded at least ten times. The CDR3 nucleotides are TGTGCCAGCAGCTTGGGCCTCAGGGGTGAGGGAAAACTGTTTTTT. Protein product: CASSLGLRGEGKLFF. J is TRBJ1-4 and V is TRBV5-6, with a possible D match to TRBD1 (6 bases). The CDR3 has 15 amino acids. Germline V CDR1 and CDR2: SGHDT, YYEEEE. Trimming left V 0 bases short and J 10 bases short, with 16 bases between.

This rearrangement joins TRBV18 to TRBJ1-1; no clear D gene. The CDR3 is 15 amino acids. Germline-derived CDR1 and CDR2 are KGHSH and LQKENI. The ends were cut back, 3 bases at V and 0 bases at J, with 11 bases in the middle. The CDR3 is CASSPEKQLNTEAFF. The CDR3 coding sequence is TGTGCCAGCTCACCTGAGAAGCAACTGAACACTGAAGCTTTCTTT. Combining the CDR3 with reference TRBV18 and TRBJ1-1 gives the whole variable domain NAGVMQNPRHLVRRRGQEARLRCSPMKGHSHVYWYRQLPEEGLKFMVYLQKENIIDESGMPKERFSAEFPKEGPSILRIQQVVRGDSAAYFCASSPEKQLNTEAFFGQGTRLTVV.

This rearrangement joins TRBV6-5 to TRBJ2-7; 13 bases agree with TRBD2. From germline, CDR1 is MNHEY and CDR2 SVGAGI. Losses at the gene ends were 5 bases for V and 5 bases for J; bases not matched to a gene: 6. The CDR3 runs to 15 residues. The CDR3 bases are TGTGCCAGCAGTAAAGGACTAGCGGGAGTCAACGAGCAGTACTTC. Residues: CASSKGLAGVNEQYF.

The chain recombines TRBV6-4 with TRBJ2-2; D uncertain. Germline V gene lookup returns CDR1 MRHNA and CDR2 SNTAGT. This CDR3 has 14 amino acids. V was trimmed by 11 bases and J by 7 bases, leaving 20 bases between them. This CDR3 reads CAVKTETDSGELFF. For the CDR3, the DNA is TGTGCCGTTAAGACGGAGACGGATAGCGGGGAGCTGTTTTTT.

V is TRBV29-1 and J is TRBJ1-1; D call uncertain. The CDR3 is 11 amino acids. V was clipped by 6 bases and J by 2 bases, with 7 bases between them. CDR1 is SQVTM, CDR2 ANQGSEA, per germline. The CDR3 loop reads CSVEYNTEAFF. As DNA, the CDR3 is TGCAGCGTCGAGTATAACACTGAAGCTTTCTTT.

The table lists this clone with a count of one. This chain links TRBV2 with TRBJ1-5, with D uncertain. V lost 1 base to trimming and J lost 7 bases, with 11 bases between them. Germline CDR1 is SNHLY and CDR2 is FYNNEI. This CDR3 spans 14 amino acids. CDR3 DNA: TGTGCCAGCAGTGAAGTTGGAGGGCGCCAGCCCCAGCATTTT. Translated, it gives CASSEVGGRQPQHF.

The V call is TRBV6-5, the J call TRBJ2-3; TRBD2 agrees at 8 bases. CDR1 is MNHEY, CDR2 SVGAGI, per germline. The length of the CDR3 is 14 residues. With V trimmed by 0 bases and J by 6 bases, 2 bases remained unmatched. The CDR3, as DNA: TGTGCCAGCAGTTACTCCGCGGGGGGTGATACGCAGTATTTT. It encodes CASSYSAGGDTQYF.

This chain joins TRBV27 and TRBJ1-2; 8 nucleotides match TRBD1. Germline V gene data show CDR1 as MNHEY and CDR2 as SMNVEV (reference sequence). This CDR3 spans 13 amino acids. V lost 6 bases and J lost 4; bases outside the gene matches: 4. The CDR3 is CASRPDRVYGYTF. DNA of the CDR3: TGTGCCAGCAGACCGGACAGGGTCTATGGCTACACCTTC.

This clone occurred once. This rearrangement joins TRBV5-1 to TRBJ1-1; weak D call: TRBD1 (6 bases). The CDR3 runs to 15 residues. Trimming pared 2 bases from V and 0 bases from J, leaving 11 bases between. Looked up from germline, CDR1 is SGHRS and CDR2 is YFSETQ. Here the CDR3 reads CASSLPGTMNTEAFF. The CDR3 DNA reads as TGCGCCAGCAGCTTACCCGGGACAATGAACACTGAAGCTTTCTTT.

The chain is built from TRBV23-1 and TRBJ1-1; TRBD1 might be the D (6 bases). TRBV23-1 qualifies as an ORF whose function is uncertain. V was trimmed by 3 bases and J by 5 bases, leaving 16 bases between them. The CDR3 runs 15 residues. As DNA, the CDR3 is TGCGCCAGCAGTCAGAACAGGGTGCGTGGGACTGAAGCTTTCTTT. This codes for CASSQNRVRGTEAFF.

V usage is TRBV5-1 and J usage is TRBJ1-1; no reliable D call. CDR1 is SGHRS, CDR2 YFSETQ, per germline. The CDR3 is 12 amino acids. The V end lost 0 bases, the J end lost 9 bases, and 9 bases lay between the germline ends. The CDR3 reads CASSLGAEKAFF. The CDR3 nucleotides read TGCGCCAGCAGCTTGGGGGCAGAAAAAGCTTTCTTT.

The chain has TRBV6-6 and TRBJ2-1; 7 nucleotides agree with TRBD2. The V segment lost 9 bases and the J segment 7 bases; nucleotides outside the gene matches: 9. CDR3 length equals 13 residues. Germline CDR1 is MNHNY and CDR2 is SVGAGI (reference sequence). As DNA, the CDR3 is TGTGCCAGTTGCTTGCGGGAGTGGAATGAGCAGTTCTTC. The encoded protein is CASCLREWNEQFF.

The chain uses TRBV6-4 and TRBJ2-3; 8 nucleotides align to TRBD2. There are 15 residues in the CDR3. Germline V gene lookup returns CDR1 MRHNA and CDR2 SNTAGT. The ends lost 5 bases at V and 2 bases at J; junction bases unmatched: 6. In DNA form, the CDR3 reads TGTGCCAGCAGTCTTATAGCGGGACCCACAGATACGCAGTATTTT. Amino acid sequence: CASSLIAGPTDTQYF.

The chain is built from TRBV5-8 and TRBJ2-7; TRBD1 agrees at 10 bases. V shed 4 bases and J 5 bases; nucleotides not matched to a gene: 0. Germline assignment: CDR1 SGHTS and CDR2 YDEGEE. The CDR3 runs 12 residues. The CDR3 reads CASSDRGHEQYF. The CDR3 nucleotides are TGTGCCAGCAGCGACAGGGGGCACGAGCAGTACTTC.

The chain employs TRBV29-1 and TRBJ1-2; no definite D call. The CDR3 extends over 11 amino acids. CDR1 SQVTM and CDR2 ANQGSEA come from the germline V gene. Trimming pared 5 bases from V and 8 bases from J, leaving 12 bases between. CDR3 DNA sequence: TGCAGCGTTCAGACTCCGAGCGGCTACACCTTC. It codes for CSVQTPSGYTF. The whole variable domain, remainder taken from reference TRBV29-1 and TRBJ1-2, is SAVISQKPSRDICQRGTSLTIQCQVDSQVTMMFWYRQQPGQSLTLIATANQGSEATYESGFVIDKFPISRPNLTFSTLTVSNMSPEDSSIYLCSVQTPSGYTFGSGTRLTVV.

CDR3 nucleotide sequence: TGTGCCACCAGCAGAGATCGGTCGTTCACAGATACGCAGTATTTT. This sequence encodes CATSRDRSFTDTQYF. The V gene is TRBV15, the J gene TRBJ2-3; D gene uncertain. CDR3 size: 15 residues. Germline CDR1 is LNHNV and CDR2 is YYDKDF (reference sequence). Between the trimmed V and J ends, which lost 0 bases and 2 bases, there was a span of 9 bases.

On this clone: The sample holds other DNA sequences that translate to the same CDR3. The J gene is TRBJ2-1, the V gene TRBV5-1, with 9 nucleotides matching TRBD2. This CDR3 has 15 residues. The V and J ends lost 2 bases and 4 bases, in that order; junction bases with no gene match: 4. CDR1 SGHRS and CDR2 YFSETQ come from the germline V gene. This chain's CDR3 is CASSFSGSSYNEQFF. CDR3 nucleotides: TGCGCCAGCAGCTTTAGCGGGAGTTCTTACAATGAGCAGTTCTTC.

The V and J genes are TRBV9 and TRBJ1-3; a possible D gene is TRBD1 (6 bases). There are 14 residues in the CDR3. Per germline, CDR1 SGDLS and CDR2 YYNGEE. Trimming pared 3 bases from V and 3 bases from J, leaving 10 bases between. As DNA, the CDR3 is TGTGCCAGCAGCGGAGGGGGTATTGGAAACACCATATATTTT. Translating it yields CASSGGGIGNTIYF. The variable domain in full, completed from reference TRBV9 and TRBJ1-3, reads DSGVTQTPKHLITATGQRVTLRCSPRSGDLSVYWYQQSLDQGLQFLIQYYNGEERAKGNILERFSAQQFPDLHSELNLSSLELGDSALYFCASSGGGIGNTIYFGEGSWLTVV.

The gene calls are TRBV7-2 and TRBJ2-7; 10 bases are shared with TRBD2. CDR3 length: 14 amino acids. Germline values: CDR1 SGHTA, CDR2 FQGNSA. Trimming took 0 bases from V and 7 from J; bases not matched to a gene: 3. CDR3 region: CASSLAAGGSEQYF. The CDR3 bases are TGTGCCAGCAGCTTAGCAGCGGGAGGGAGTGAGCAGTACTTC.

This clone has just one count. J is TRBJ2-3 and V is TRBV2; weak D call: TRBD1 (6 bases). Germline assignment: CDR1 SNHLY and CDR2 FYNNEI. Trimming cost V 4 bases and J 5 bases, with 7 bases left between them. The CDR3 covers 12 residues. CDR3 residues: CASSAGEDTQYF. The CDR3 DNA reads TGTGCCAGCAGTGCAGGGGAAGATACGCAGTATTTT.

Only a few counts were recorded for this clone. V gene TRBV7-2 combines with J gene TRBJ1-1; D ambiguous. Trimming removed 1 base at V and 1 base at J, with 4 bases between. The germline V gene encodes CDR1 SGHTA and CDR2 FQGNSA. The CDR3 has 13 amino acids. The CDR3 region has the DNA TGTGCCAGCAGCTTAGACACGAACACTGAAGCTTTCTTT. It specifies CASSLDTNTEAFF. Based on the CDR3 plus reference TRBV7-2 and TRBJ1-1, the full variable domain is GAGVSQSPSNKVTEKGKDVELRCDPISGHTALYWYRQSLGQGLEFLIYFQGNSAPDKSGLPSDRFSAERTGGSVSTLTIQRTQQEDSAVYLCASSLDTNTEAFFGQGTRLTVV.

In this sample, this clone turned up once. This chain links TRBV19 with TRBJ2-1; possible D gene TRBD2, 6 bases. Germline V gene lookup returns CDR1 LNHDA and CDR2 SQIVND (reference sequence). V lost 6 bases and J lost 6, with 18 bases in between. The length of the CDR3 is 15 residues. CDR3 sequence reads: CASSGGPLGGNEQFF. CDR3 bases: TGTGCCAGTAGCGGGGGACCGTTGGGGGGCAATGAGCAGTTCTTC.

The rearrangement joins TRBV6-5 to TRBJ1-1; D is unresolved. The CDR3 totals 15 residues. V was clipped by 6 bases and J by 0 bases, with 14 bases between them. Germline V CDR1 and CDR2: MNHEY, SVGAGI. For the CDR3, the DNA is TGTGCCAGCAGCCCCGTCCACTTGATGAACACTGAAGCTTTCTTT. Translating it yields CASSPVHLMNTEAFF.

The J gene is TRBJ2-7, the V gene TRBV6-1, with 8 bases that match TRBD2. Trimming took 7 bases from V and 9 from J; bases not matched to a gene: 14. The CDR3 runs 14 residues. CDR1 and CDR2 from the germline V gene are MNHNS and SASEGT. The CDR3 DNA follows: TGTGCCAGCACCGGGCTAGCGGGTAGGGCTGTGCAGTACTTC. Its protein product is CASTGLAGRAVQYF.

The count of this clone is one. This chain uses TRBV7-8 with TRBJ2-7, with a possible D match to TRBD1 (5 bases). V lost 5 bases, J lost 0 bases, and 20 bases lay in between. Germline V lookup: CDR1 SGHVS, CDR2 FQNEAQ. The CDR3 runs to 17 residues. CDR3 protein: CASSLSGAAVSSYEQYF. The CDR3 nucleotides are TGTGCCAGCAGCCTGTCTGGGGCGGCTGTGAGCTCCTACGAGCAGTACTTC.

This clone was observed a handful of times. The rearrangement joins TRBV6-5 to TRBJ1-1; D is undetermined. Trimming shortened V by 2 bases and J by 1 base, and 8 bases separated the two germline ends. Germline CDR1 reads MNHEY; CDR2 reads SVGAGI. The CDR3 covers 14 residues. The CDR3 sequence: CASSYTRQNTEAFF. The CDR3 bases are TGTGCCAGCAGTTACACTAGACAGAACACTGAAGCTTTCTTT.

The sample holds a few counts of this clone. The V gene is TRBV6-6, the J gene TRBJ1-1; tentatively, D is TRBD1 (5 bases). V was clipped by 2 bases and J by 4 bases, with 8 bases between them. Germline loops: CDR1 MNHNY, CDR2 SVGAGI (reference sequence). There are 13 residues in the CDR3. The CDR3: CASSYGRVTEAFF. The CDR3 DNA sequence: TGTGCCAGCAGTTACGGCAGGGTCACTGAAGCTTTCTTT.

CDR3 nucleotides: TGTGCCAGCAGCGTAGAACAGGGGCCCGGTAAACTGTTTTTT. Protein product: CASSVEQGPGKLFF. The chain carries TRBV9 and TRBJ1-4; 7 bases are a match to TRBD1. CDR1 is SGDLS and CDR2 is YYNGEE in the germline V gene. The CDR3 length is 14 residues. V was pared by 0 bases and J by 11 bases, with 7 bases of the junction left unmatched.